This is a list of T cell receptor beta chains from one sample in a study of neurological immune-mediated disorders. TCRdb processed the 5' RACE reads anew with MiXCR; each CDR3 protein has one entry. Among tens of thousands of distinct CDR3 sequences listed, roughly 3.6% were seen once. The sample was PBMCs. The receptors stem from a man aged 30-40 years with multiple sclerosis. CDR3s include the opening cysteine and the closing phenylalanine or tryptophan. D genes are given only for firm matches. Size is omitted from some rows. Given values are once, few, many or a class for expanded clones.

cdr3_aa: CASSSPDRVPYNEQFF
cdr3_nt: TGCGCCAGCAGCTCCCCCGACAGGGTTCCCTACAATGAGCAGTTCTTC
d_call: TRBD1
j_call: TRBJ2-1
cdr3_length: 16
v_call: TRBV5-1
clone_size: many

cdr3_aa: CASSQGFRAYYGYTF
cdr3_nt: TGCGCCAGCAGCCAAGGCTTTCGGGCTTACTATGGCTACACCTTC
d_call: NA
j_call: TRBJ1-2
cdr3_length: 15
v_call: TRBV4-1
clone_size: many

cdr3_aa: CSARDSYEQYF
cdr3_nt: TGCAGTGCTAGGGACTCCTACGAGCAGTACTTC
d_call: NA
j_call: TRBJ2-7
cdr3_length: 11
v_call: TRBV20-1
clone_size: many

cdr3_aa: CSVDQGGTDTQYF
cdr3_nt: TGCAGCGTTGACCAGGGAGGCACAGATACGCAGTATTTT
d_call: NA
j_call: TRBJ2-3
cdr3_length: 13
v_call: TRBV29-1
clone_size: few

cdr3_aa: CASSLPTGTNTGELFF
cdr3_nt: TGCGCCAGCAGCTTACCCACAGGAACGAACACCGGGGAGCTGTTTTTT
d_call: NA
j_call: TRBJ2-2
cdr3_length: 16
v_call: TRBV5-1
clone_size: many

cdr3_aa: CAISESKLAGGPTGSTDTQYF
cdr3_nt: TGTGCCATCAGTGAGTCGAAACTAGCGGGGGGGCCCACCGGCTCCACAGATACGCAGTATTTT
d_call: TRBD2
j_call: TRBJ2-3
cdr3_length: 21
v_call: TRBV10-3
clone_size: many

cdr3_aa: CAIRRTGLRSHWRVRCAEAFF
cdr3_nt: TGTGCCATCAGGAGAACAGGGTTGAGGAGCCACTGGAGAGTTAGGTGTGCTGAAGCTTTCTTT
d_call: NA
j_call: TRBJ1-1
cdr3_length: 21
v_call: TRBV10-3
clone_size: many

cdr3_aa: CASSQDRGAYGYTF
cdr3_nt: TGCGCCAGCAGCCAAGATAGGGGGGCCTATGGCTACACCTTC
d_call: NA
j_call: TRBJ1-2
cdr3_length: 14
v_call: TRBV4-3
clone_size: many

cdr3_aa: CASTNADRIYGYTF
cdr3_nt: TGTGCCAGCACCAACGCGGACAGAATCTATGGCTACACCTTC
d_call: NA
j_call: TRBJ1-2
cdr3_length: 14
v_call: TRBV6-1
clone_size: many

cdr3_aa: CASSNRAGEQYF
cdr3_nt: TGTGCCAGCAGTAACAGGGCAGGCGAGCAGTACTTC
d_call: NA
j_call: TRBJ2-7
cdr3_length: 12
v_call: TRBV27
clone_size: many

cdr3_aa: CASSLGGGETQYF
cdr3_nt: TGTGCCAGCAGTTTGGGGGGGGGAGAGACCCAGTACTTC
d_call: TRBD2
j_call: TRBJ2-5
cdr3_length: 13
v_call: TRBV12-3/TRBV12-4
clone_size: many

cdr3_aa: CASSLLGLLSYNEQFF
cdr3_nt: TGTGCCAGCAGTCTACTAGGACTCCTCTCCTACAATGAGCAGTTCTTC
d_call: NA
j_call: TRBJ2-1
cdr3_length: 16
v_call: TRBV27
clone_size: many

cdr3_aa: CASTWANGSYEQYF
cdr3_nt: TGTGCCAGCACCTGGGCTAACGGGAGCTACGAGCAGTACTTC
d_call: NA
j_call: TRBJ2-7
cdr3_length: 14
v_call: TRBV7-2
clone_size: NA

cdr3_aa: CASSQERGPSNQPQHF
cdr3_nt: TGCGCCAGCAGCCAAGAACGGGGGCCGAGCAATCAGCCCCAGCATTTT
d_call: NA
j_call: TRBJ1-5
cdr3_length: 16
v_call: TRBV4-1
clone_size: many

cdr3_aa: CASSLIGLNPGYEQYF
cdr3_nt: TGTGCCAGCAGCTTGATTGGGCTTAACCCTGGCTACGAGCAGTACTTC
d_call: NA
j_call: TRBJ2-7
cdr3_length: 16
v_call: TRBV5-6
clone_size: many

cdr3_aa: CASSFSGVDTQYF
cdr3_nt: TGTGCCAGCAGCTTTTCGGGGGTAGATACGCAGTATTTT
d_call: NA
j_call: TRBJ2-3
cdr3_length: 13
v_call: TRBV7-7
clone_size: many

cdr3_aa: CASSPSTLQGRGELFF
cdr3_nt: TGTGCCAGCAGCCCCTCCACCTTACAGGGGAGGGGGGAGCTGTTTTTT
d_call: NA
j_call: TRBJ2-2
cdr3_length: 16
v_call: TRBV7-2
clone_size: many

cdr3_aa: CSVEALGLVDGYTF
cdr3_nt: TGCAGCGTTGAAGCTTTGGGGTTAGTGGATGGCTACACCTTC
d_call: NA
j_call: TRBJ1-2
cdr3_length: 14
v_call: TRBV29-1
clone_size: many

cdr3_aa: CSASQTWSNQPQHF
cdr3_nt: TGCAGTGCTAGTCAAACTTGGAGCAATCAGCCCCAGCATTTT
d_call: NA
j_call: TRBJ1-5
cdr3_length: 14
v_call: TRBV20-1
clone_size: many

cdr3_aa: CASSLLRNTGELFF
cdr3_nt: TGTGCCAGCAGCTTGCTCAGGAACACCGGGGAGCTGTTTTTT
d_call: NA
j_call: TRBJ2-2
cdr3_length: 14
v_call: TRBV7-2
clone_size: many

cdr3_aa: CASSLVLGPQHF
cdr3_nt: TGTGCCAGCAGCTTAGTTCTTGGGCCCCAGCATTTT
d_call: NA
j_call: TRBJ1-5
cdr3_length: 12
v_call: TRBV7-2
clone_size: many

cdr3_aa: CASSWPPGQGMNTEAFF
cdr3_nt: TGCGCCAGCAGCTGGCCTCCGGGACAGGGGATGAACACTGAAGCTTTCTTT
d_call: TRBD1
j_call: TRBJ1-1
cdr3_length: 17
v_call: TRBV5-1
clone_size: many

cdr3_aa: CASSPGETGELFF
cdr3_nt: TGTGCCAGCAGTCCGGGGGAGACCGGGGAGCTGTTTTTT
d_call: NA
j_call: TRBJ2-2
cdr3_length: 13
v_call: TRBV6-2/TRBV6-3
clone_size: NA